This TCR beta chain stems from a study of sequential checkpoint blockade in melanoma. Study-level information: Maintenance nivolumab came after either treatment sequence.

The germline V gene encodes CDR1 MDHEN and CDR2 SYDVKM. This CDR3 is 12 amino acids long. Trimming cost V 8 bases and J 2 bases, with 9 bases left between them. This clone was counted between two and nine times. Data came from immunoSEQ multiplex PCR; TCRdb stores just in-frame clones and leaves some out. The table records some 4,000 clones, 20% to 25% of them present only once. Treatment specified: randomized to nivolumab then ipilimumab (arm A) or the reverse (arm B). Patients had received no earlier DNA-damaging chemotherapy. The source material was tumor tissue (inferred from file names), sampled from a patient given nivolumab and ipilimumab in sequence. The chain uses TRBV28 and TRBJ1-2; no clear D gene. The sequence was obtained from a human donor with melanoma. The CDR3 spells CASGGENYGYTF. The CDR3 coding sequence is TGTGCCAGCGGTGGCGAGAACTATGGCTACACCTTC.